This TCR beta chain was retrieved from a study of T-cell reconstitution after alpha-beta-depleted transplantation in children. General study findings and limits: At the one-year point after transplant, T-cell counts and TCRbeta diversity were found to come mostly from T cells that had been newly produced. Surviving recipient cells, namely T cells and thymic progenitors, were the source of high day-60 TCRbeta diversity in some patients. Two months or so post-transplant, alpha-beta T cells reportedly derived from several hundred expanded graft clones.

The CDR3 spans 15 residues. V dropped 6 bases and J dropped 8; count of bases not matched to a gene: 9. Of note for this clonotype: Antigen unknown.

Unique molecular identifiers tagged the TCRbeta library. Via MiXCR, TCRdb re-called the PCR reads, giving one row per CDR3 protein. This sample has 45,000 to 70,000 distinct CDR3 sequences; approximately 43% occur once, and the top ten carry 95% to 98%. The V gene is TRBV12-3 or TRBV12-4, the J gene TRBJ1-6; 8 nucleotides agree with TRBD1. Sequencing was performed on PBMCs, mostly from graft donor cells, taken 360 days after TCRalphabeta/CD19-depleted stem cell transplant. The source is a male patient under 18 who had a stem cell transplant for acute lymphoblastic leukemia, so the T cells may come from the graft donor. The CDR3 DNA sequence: TGTGCCAGCAGACCCCCGGGACAGGCAGATTCACCCCTCCACTTT. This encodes CASRPPGQADSPLHF.